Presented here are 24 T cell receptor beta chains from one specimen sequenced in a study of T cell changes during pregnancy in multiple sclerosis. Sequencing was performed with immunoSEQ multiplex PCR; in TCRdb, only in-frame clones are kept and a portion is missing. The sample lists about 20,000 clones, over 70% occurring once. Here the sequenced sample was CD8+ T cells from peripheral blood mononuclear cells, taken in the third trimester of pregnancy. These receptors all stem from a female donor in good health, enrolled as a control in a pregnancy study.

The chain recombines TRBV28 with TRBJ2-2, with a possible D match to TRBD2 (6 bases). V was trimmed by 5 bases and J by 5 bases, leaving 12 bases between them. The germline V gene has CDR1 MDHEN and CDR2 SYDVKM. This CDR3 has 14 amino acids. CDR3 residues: CASSTTSWTGELFF. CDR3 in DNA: TGTGCCAGCAGTACCACTAGCTGGACCGGGGAGCTGTTTTTT.

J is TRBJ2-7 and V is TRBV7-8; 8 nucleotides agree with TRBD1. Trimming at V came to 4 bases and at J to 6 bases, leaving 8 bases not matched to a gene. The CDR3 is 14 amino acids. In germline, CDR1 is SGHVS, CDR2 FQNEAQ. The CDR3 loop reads CASSSTGQAPEQYF. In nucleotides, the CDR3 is TGTGCCAGCAGCTCCACGGGACAGGCTCCCGAGCAGTACTTC.

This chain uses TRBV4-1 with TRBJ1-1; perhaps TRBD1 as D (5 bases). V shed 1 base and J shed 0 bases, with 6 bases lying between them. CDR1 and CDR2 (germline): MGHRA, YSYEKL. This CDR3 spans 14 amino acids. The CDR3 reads CASSQGQMNTEAFF. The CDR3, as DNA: TGCGCCAGCAGCCAAGGACAGATGAACACTGAAGCTTTCTTT.

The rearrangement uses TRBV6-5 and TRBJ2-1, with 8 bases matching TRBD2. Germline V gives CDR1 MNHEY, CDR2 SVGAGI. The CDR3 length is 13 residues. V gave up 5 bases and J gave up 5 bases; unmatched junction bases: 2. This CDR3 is CASSPSGHNEQFF. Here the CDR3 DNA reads TGTGCCAGCAGTCCTAGCGGGCACAATGAGCAGTTCTTC.

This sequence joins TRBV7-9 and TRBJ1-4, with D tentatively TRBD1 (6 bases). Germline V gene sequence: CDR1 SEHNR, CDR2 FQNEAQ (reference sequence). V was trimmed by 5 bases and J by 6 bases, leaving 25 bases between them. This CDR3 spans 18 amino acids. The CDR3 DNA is TGTGCCAGCAGCCTACGGTACCCAGGGAGGGGGATTTATGAAAAACTGTTTTTT. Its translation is CASSLRYPGRGIYEKLFF.

CDR3 sequence reads: CASSLVLAGAYEQYF. The CDR3 DNA reads TGTGCCAGCAGCTTAGTACTAGCGGGAGCGTACGAGCAGTACTTC. The chain has TRBV11-2 and TRBJ2-7, with 11 bases fitting TRBD2. After removal of 1 base from V and 4 bases from J, the junction contained 3 bases not matched to a gene. Germline CDR1 reads SGHAT; CDR2 reads FQNNGV. The CDR3 length is 15 residues.

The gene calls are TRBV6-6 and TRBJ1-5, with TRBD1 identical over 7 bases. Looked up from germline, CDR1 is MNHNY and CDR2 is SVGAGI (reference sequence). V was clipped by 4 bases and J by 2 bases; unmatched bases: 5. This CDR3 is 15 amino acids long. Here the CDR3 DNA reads TGTGCCAGCAGTTCGCCAGGGGGAGGCAATCAGCCCCAGCATTTT. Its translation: CASSSPGGGNQPQHF.

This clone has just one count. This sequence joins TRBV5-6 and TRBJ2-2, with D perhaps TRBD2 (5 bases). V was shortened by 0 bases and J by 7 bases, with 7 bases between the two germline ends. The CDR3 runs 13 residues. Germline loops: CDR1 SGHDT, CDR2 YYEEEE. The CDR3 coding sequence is TGTGCCAGCAGCTTGGGTAGCGTCGGGGAGCTGTTTTTT. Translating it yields CASSLGSVGELFF.

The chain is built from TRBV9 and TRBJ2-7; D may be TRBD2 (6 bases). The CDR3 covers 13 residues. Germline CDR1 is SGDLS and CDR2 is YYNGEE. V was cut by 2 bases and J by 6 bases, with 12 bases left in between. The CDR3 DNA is TGTGCCAGCAGCGTCGTTGTGGGAGGCGAGCAGTACTTC. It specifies CASSVVVGGEQYF.

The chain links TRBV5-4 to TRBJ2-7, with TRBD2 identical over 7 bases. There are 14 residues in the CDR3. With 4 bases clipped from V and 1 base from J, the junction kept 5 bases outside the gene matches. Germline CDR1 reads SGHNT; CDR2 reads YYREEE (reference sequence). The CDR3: CASSGGGLSYEQYF. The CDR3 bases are TGTGCCAGCAGCGGGGGGGGTCTGTCCTACGAGCAGTACTTC.

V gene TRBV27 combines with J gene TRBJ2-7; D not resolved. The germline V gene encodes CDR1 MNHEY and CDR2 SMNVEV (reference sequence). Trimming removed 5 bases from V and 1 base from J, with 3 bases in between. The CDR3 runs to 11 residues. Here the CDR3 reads CASSTSYEQYF. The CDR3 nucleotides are TGTGCCAGCAGTACATCCTACGAGCAGTACTTC.

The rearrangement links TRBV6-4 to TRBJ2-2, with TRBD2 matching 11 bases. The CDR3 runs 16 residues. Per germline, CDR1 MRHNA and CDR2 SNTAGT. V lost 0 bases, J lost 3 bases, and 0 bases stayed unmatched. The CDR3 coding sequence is TGTGCCAGCAGTGACTCTAGCGGGGGGGACACCGGGGAGCTGTTTTTT. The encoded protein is CASSDSSGGDTGELFF.

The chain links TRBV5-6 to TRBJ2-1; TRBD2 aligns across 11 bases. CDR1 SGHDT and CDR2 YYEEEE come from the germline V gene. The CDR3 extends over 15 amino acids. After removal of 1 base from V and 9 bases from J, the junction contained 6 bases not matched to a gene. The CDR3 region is CASSLPVLAGGEQFF. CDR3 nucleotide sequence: TGTGCCAGCAGCTTGCCGGTGCTAGCGGGGGGTGAGCAGTTCTTC.

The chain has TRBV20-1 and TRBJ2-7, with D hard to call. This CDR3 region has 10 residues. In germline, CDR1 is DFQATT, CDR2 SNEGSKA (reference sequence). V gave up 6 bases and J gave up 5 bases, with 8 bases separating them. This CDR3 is CSALLDEQYF. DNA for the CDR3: TGCAGTGCCCTCTTAGACGAGCAGTACTTC.

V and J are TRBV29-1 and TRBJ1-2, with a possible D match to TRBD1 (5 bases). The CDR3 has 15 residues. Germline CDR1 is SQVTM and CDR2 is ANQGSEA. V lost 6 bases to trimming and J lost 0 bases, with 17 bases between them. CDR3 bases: TGCAGCGTCCATGGGTGGGGGGAAACTAACTATGGCTACACCTTC. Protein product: CSVHGWGETNYGYTF.

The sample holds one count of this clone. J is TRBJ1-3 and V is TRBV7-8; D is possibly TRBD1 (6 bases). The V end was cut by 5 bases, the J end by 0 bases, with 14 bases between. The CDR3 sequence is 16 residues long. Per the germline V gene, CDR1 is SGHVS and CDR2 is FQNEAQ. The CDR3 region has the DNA TGTGCCAGCAGCCTAGATACAGGGCACTCTGGAAACACCATATATTTT. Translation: CASSLDTGHSGNTIYF. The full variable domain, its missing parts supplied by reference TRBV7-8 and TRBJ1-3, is GAGVSQSPRYKVAKRGQDVALRCDPISGHVSLFWYQQALGQGPEFLTYFQNEAQLDKSGLPSDRFFAERPEGSVSTLKIQRTQQEDSAVYLCASSLDTGHSGNTIYFGEGSWLTVV.

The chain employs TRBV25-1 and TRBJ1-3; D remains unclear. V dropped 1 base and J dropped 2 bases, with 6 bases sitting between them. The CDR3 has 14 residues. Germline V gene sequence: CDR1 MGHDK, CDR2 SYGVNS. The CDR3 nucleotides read TGTGCCAGCAGTGAATTTTCGGCTGGAAACACCATATATTTT. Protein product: CASSEFSAGNTIYF.

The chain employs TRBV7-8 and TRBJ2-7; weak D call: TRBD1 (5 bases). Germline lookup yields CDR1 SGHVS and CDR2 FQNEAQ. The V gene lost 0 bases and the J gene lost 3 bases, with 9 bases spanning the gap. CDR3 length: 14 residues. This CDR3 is CASSLAKQGYEQYF. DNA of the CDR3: TGTGCCAGCAGCTTAGCGAAGCAGGGCTACGAGCAGTACTTC.

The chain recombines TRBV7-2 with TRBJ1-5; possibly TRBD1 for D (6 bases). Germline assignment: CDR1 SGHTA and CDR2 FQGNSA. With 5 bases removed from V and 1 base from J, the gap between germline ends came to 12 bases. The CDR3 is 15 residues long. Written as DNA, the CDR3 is TGTGCCAGCAGCCATTGGGACAAAAGCAATCAGCCCCAGCATTTT. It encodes CASSHWDKSNQPQHF.

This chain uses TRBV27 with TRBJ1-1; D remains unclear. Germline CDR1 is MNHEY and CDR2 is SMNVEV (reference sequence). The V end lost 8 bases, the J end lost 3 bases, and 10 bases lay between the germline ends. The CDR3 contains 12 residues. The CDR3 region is CASRLTYTEAFF. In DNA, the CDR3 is TGTGCCAGCCGGCTGACATACACTGAAGCTTTCTTT.

This chain's CDR3 is CASSLEKTPGNTIYF. The DNA of the CDR3 is TGTGCCAGCAGCTTAGAGAAAACCCCCGGAAACACCATATATTTT. The V gene is TRBV5-6, the J gene TRBJ1-3; D ambiguous. CDR3 size: 15 residues. CDR1 and CDR2 from the germline V gene are SGHDT and YYEEEE. Trimming removed 2 bases at V and 4 bases at J, with 13 bases between.

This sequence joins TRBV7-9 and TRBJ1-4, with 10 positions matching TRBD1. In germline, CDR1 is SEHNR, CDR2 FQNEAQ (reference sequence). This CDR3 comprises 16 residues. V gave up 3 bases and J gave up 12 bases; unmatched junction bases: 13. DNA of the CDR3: TGTGCCAGCAGCTTCAACTCAAACCGGGACAGGGGTGAACTGTTTTTT. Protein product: CASSFNSNRDRGELFF.

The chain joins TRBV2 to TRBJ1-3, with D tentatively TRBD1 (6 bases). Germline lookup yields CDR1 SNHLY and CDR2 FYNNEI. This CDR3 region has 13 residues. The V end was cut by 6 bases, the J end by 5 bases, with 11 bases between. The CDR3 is CASRSGARNTIYF. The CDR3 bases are TGTGCCAGCAGATCAGGGGCTAGAAACACCATATATTTT.

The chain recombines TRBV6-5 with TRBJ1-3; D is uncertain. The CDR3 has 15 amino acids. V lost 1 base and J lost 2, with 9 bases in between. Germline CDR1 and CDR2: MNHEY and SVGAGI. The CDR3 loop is CASSYFQAAGNTIYF. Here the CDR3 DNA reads TGTGCCAGCAGTTACTTCCAGGCTGCTGGAAACACCATATATTTT.